This T cell receptor (beta chain) stems from a study of identical twins. General study results and limits: Fewer insertions characterized abundant cord blood beta clonotypes, whereas memory repertoires showed none. Donors were not followed over many years; analysis was cross-sectional.

Addition of a universal primer site occurred through template switching, and cDNA carried unique molecular identifiers. TCRdb reprocessed the 5' RACE reads with MiXCR, giving one entry per CDR3 protein. Of hundreds of thousands of distinct CDR3 sequences listed, 5.5% to 7.5% are singletons. With 5 bases removed from V and 0 bases from J, the gap between germline ends came to 11 bases. Germline-derived CDR1 and CDR2 are MNHEY and SMNVEV (reference sequence). This CDR3 contains 16 residues. Regarding this clonotype: Its antigen is unidentified.

Sequencing was performed on naive T cells sorted from blood. This receptor was obtained from a man aged 18 to 30 in good health. The chain has TRBV27 and TRBJ2-6, with D maybe TRBD1 (5 bases). CDR3 sequence: CASSSRTPSGANVLTF. The CDR3 DNA is TGTGCCAGCAGTAGCAGGACACCCTCTGGGGCCAACGTCCTGACTTTC.